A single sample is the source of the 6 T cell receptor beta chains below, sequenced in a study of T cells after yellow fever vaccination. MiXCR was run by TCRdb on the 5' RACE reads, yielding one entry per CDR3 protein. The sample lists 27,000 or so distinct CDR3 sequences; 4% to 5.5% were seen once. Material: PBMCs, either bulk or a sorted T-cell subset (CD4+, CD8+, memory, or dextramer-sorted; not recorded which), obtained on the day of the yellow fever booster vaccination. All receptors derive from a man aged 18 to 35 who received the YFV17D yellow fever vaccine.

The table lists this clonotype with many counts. The CDR3 nucleotides read TGTGCCAGCAGTACGACGACAGGGAACTATGGCTACACCTTC. Translating gives CASSTTTGNYGYTF. The chain recombines TRBV27 with TRBJ1-2; 7 bases are a match to TRBD1. V lost 5 bases, J lost 2 bases, and 5 bases stayed unmatched. Germline V gives CDR1 MNHEY, CDR2 SMNVEV (reference sequence). This CDR3 has 14 amino acids.

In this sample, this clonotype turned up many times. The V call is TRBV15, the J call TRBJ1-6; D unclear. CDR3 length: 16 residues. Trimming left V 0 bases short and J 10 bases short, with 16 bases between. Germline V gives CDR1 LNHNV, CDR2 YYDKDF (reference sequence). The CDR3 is CATSRDLVSLGSPLHF. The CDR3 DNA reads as TGTGCCACCAGCAGAGATCTAGTATCCCTCGGCTCACCCCTCCACTTT.

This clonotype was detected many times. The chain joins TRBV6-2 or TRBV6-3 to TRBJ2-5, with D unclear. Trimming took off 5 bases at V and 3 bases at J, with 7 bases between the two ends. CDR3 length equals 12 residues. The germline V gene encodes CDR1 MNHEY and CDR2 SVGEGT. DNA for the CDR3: TGTGCCAGCAGTGCCGGTGAAGAGACCCAGTACTTC. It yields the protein CASSAGEETQYF.

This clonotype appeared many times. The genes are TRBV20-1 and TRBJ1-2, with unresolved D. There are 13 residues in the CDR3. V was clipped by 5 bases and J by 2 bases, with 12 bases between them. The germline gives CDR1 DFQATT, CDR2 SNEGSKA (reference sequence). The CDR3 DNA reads TGCAGTGCTGGATCGCAGAGCAACTATGGCTACACCTTC. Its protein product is CSAGSQSNYGYTF.

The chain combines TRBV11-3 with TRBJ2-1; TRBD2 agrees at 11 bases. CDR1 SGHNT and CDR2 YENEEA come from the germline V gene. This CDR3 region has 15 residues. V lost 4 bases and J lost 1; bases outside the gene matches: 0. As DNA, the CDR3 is TGTGCCAGCAGCTCTAGCGGGGGGTCCTACAATGAGCAGTTCTTC. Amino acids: CASSSSGGSYNEQFF.

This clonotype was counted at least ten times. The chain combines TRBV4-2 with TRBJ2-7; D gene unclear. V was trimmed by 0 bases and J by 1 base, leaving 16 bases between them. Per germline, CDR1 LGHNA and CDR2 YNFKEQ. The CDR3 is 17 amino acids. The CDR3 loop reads CASSQEYAPSLSYEQYF. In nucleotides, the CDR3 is TGTGCCAGCAGCCAAGAATACGCACCCTCTCTTTCCTACGAGCAGTACTTC.